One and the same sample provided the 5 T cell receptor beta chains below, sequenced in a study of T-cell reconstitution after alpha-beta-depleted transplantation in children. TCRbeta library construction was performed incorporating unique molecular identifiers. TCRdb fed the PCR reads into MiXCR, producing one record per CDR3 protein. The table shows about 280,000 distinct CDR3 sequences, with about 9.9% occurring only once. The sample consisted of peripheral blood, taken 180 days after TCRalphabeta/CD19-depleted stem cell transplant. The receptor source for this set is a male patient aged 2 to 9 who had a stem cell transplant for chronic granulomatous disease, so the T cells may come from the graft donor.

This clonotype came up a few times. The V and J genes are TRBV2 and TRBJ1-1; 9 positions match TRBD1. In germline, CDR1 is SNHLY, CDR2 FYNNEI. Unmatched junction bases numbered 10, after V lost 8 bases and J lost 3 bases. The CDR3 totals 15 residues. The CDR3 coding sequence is TGTGCCAGCTCGGGACAGGGTAGAAGAGACACTGAAGCTTTCTTT. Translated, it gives CASSGQGRRDTEAFF.

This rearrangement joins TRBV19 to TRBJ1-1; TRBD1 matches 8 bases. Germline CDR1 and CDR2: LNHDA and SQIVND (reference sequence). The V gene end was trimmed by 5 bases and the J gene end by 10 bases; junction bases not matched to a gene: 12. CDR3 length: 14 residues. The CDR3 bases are TGTGCCAGTAGTCCAAGGACAGGGCCCCTTGGAGCTTTCTTT. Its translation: CASSPRTGPLGAFF.

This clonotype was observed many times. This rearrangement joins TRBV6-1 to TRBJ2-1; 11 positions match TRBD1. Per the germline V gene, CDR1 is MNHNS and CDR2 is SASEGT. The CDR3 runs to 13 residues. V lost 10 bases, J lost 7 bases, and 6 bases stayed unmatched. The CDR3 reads CATWTGGRNEQFF. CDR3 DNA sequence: TGTGCCACATGGACAGGGGGCCGGAATGAGCAGTTCTTC.

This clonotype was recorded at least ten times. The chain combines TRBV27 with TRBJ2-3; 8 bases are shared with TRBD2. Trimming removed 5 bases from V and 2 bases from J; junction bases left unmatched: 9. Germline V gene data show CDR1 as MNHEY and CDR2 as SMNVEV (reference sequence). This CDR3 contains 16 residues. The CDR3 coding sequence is TGTGCCAGCAGTCCTCAAACTAGCGGCAACACAGATACGCAGTATTTT. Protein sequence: CASSPQTSGNTDTQYF.

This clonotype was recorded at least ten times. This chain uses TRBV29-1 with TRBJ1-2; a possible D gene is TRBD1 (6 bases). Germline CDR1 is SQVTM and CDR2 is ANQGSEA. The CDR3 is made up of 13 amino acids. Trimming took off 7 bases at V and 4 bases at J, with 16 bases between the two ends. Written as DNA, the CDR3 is TGCAGCGCCGAACGGGGGCAGGGCTATGGCTACACCTTC. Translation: CSAERGQGYGYTF. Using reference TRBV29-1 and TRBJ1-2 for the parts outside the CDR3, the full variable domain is SAVISQKPSRDICQRGTSLTIQCQVDSQVTMMFWYRQQPGQSLTLIATANQGSEATYESGFVIDKFPISRPNLTFSTLTVSNMSPEDSSIYLCSAERGQGYGYTFGSGTRLTVV.